A single sample gave rise to the 9 T cell receptor beta chains below, sequenced in a study of Ad26.COV2.S vaccination and SARS-CoV-2 variants. Sequenced by immunoSEQ multiplex PCR; TCRdb stores in-frame clones only, minus some. In the table there are hundreds of thousands of clones, around nine tenths of which are singletons. Indicated treatment: over 15 received Ad26.COV2.S at low or high dose, single or two shots; about 5 received placebo; per-sample allocation not given. On day 63 after the first injection, vaccine and placebo recipients gave samples. This sample comprised peripheral blood, obtained in a trial of Ad26.COV2.S vaccine versus placebo. These receptors were obtained from a person between 18 and 60 years old who received the Ad26.COV2.S COVID-19 vaccine or a placebo.

V is TRBV7-9 and J is TRBJ2-7, with 11 bases identical to TRBD1. The J segment lost 7 bases and the V segment lost 5 bases, leaving 13 bases of the junction unmatched. The V gene's germline CDR1 is SEHNR and CDR2 FQNEAQ (reference sequence). The CDR3 is 16 amino acids. For the CDR3, the DNA is TGTGCCAGCAGCCCCTTGGACAGGGGGCTAGTTGGGGAGCAGTACTTC. It yields the protein CASSPLDRGLVGEQYF.

This rearrangement joins TRBV7-2 to TRBJ2-7; 13 bases are a match to TRBD2. Trimming cost V 5 bases and J 2 bases; bases outside gene matches: 3. This CDR3 comprises 15 residues. Germline values: CDR1 SGHTA, CDR2 FQGNSA. CDR3 in amino acids: CASSTGLAGTYEQYF. The CDR3 DNA reads TGTGCCAGCAGCACGGGACTAGCGGGGACCTACGAGCAGTACTTC.

The rearrangement links TRBV6-5 to TRBJ2-7; D not resolved. Germline CDR1 MNHEY, CDR2 SVGAGI. The CDR3 totals 15 residues. Trimming shortened V by 2 bases and J by 2 bases, and 13 bases separated the two germline ends. CDR3 bases: TGTGCCAGCAGTTACGAAGGCAATCGGCCCTACGAGCAGTACTTC. Translating gives CASSYEGNRPYEQYF.

This clone was detected only a few times. The chain uses TRBV5-1 and TRBJ1-2; D is undetermined. In germline, CDR1 is SGHRS, CDR2 YFSETQ. V was shortened by 0 bases and J by 8 bases, with 8 bases between the two germline ends. There are 12 residues in the CDR3. The DNA of the CDR3 is TGCGCCAGCAGCTTGGATAGGGAAGGCTACACCTTC. Translating it yields CASSLDREGYTF.

In this sample, this clone turned up a few times. V and J are TRBV6-5 and TRBJ2-2; no clear D. The CDR3 runs 12 residues. V was cut by 6 bases and J by 2 bases, with 4 bases left in between. Germline CDR1 is MNHEY and CDR2 is SVGAGI. The CDR3 DNA is TGTGCCAGCAGGGGAAACACCGGGGAGCTGTTTTTT. It encodes CASRGNTGELFF.

J is TRBJ2-1 and V is TRBV11-3, with 7 nucleotides matching TRBD2. V was pared by 4 bases and J by 6 bases, with 6 bases of the junction left unmatched. Germline CDR1 SGHNT, CDR2 YENEEA. The CDR3 covers 14 residues. The DNA of the CDR3 is TGTGCCAGCAGCTCCTACGGACTAGTCAATGAGCAGTTCTTC. This gives the protein CASSSYGLVNEQFF.

The V and J genes are TRBV5-6 and TRBJ2-3; D gene uncertain. CDR1 and CDR2 from the germline V gene are SGHDT and YYEEEE. V was cut by 6 bases and J by 0 bases, with 14 bases left in between. The CDR3 totals 15 residues. The CDR3 coding sequence is TGTGCCAGCAACGCCCTCGGATCTAGCACAGATACGCAGTATTTT. Residues: CASNALGSSTDTQYF. Filled out from reference TRBV5-6 and TRBJ2-3, the complete variable domain reads DAGVTQSPTHLIKTRGQQVTLRCSPKSGHDTVSWYQQALGQGPQFIFQYYEEEERQRGNFPDRFSGHQFPNYSSELNVNALLLGDSALYLCASNALGSSTDTQYFGPGTRLTVL.

A single count supports this clone. The V gene is TRBV6-4, the J gene TRBJ1-6; D possibly corresponds to TRBD1 (5 bases). Trimming pared 8 bases from V and 4 bases from J, leaving 12 bases between. CDR1 and CDR2 from the germline V gene are MRHNA and SNTAGT. This CDR3 is built from 14 residues. The CDR3 DNA is TGTGCCAGCCGCGGCAGGGCATATAATTCACCCCTCCACTTT. This gives the protein CASRGRAYNSPLHF.

The CDR3 is CASSPPPGRPYGYTF. The CDR3 DNA follows: TGTGCCAGCAGCCCCCCGCCCGGACGGCCCTATGGCTACACCTTC. The genes are TRBV7-2 and TRBJ1-2; no definite D call. From germline, CDR1 is SGHTA and CDR2 FQGNSA. This CDR3 contains 15 residues. Trimming shortened V by 5 bases and J by 4 bases, and 17 bases separated the two germline ends.